The 10 T cell receptor beta chains given below trace back to one sample, sequenced in a study of response to subunit inactivated influenza vaccine. MiXCR was run by TCRdb on the RT-PCR reads, yielding one entry per CDR3 protein. The sample lists roughly 180,000 distinct CDR3 sequences, 7.5% to 10% occurring once. The sequencing used non-naive T cells sorted from PBMCs, collected on the day of vaccination. The receptors here all came from a man between 50 and 59 years old who received an inactivated influenza vaccine.

This clonotype turned up a few times. The gene calls are TRBV6-1 and TRBJ2-2; 11 bases line up with TRBD2. The CDR3 consists of 15 residues. The germline V gene has CDR1 MNHNS and CDR2 SASEGT. V was pared by 6 bases and J by 8 bases, with 8 bases of the junction left unmatched. CDR3 coding DNA: TGTGCCAGCAGCACCGGGACTAGCGGATGGGGGGAGCTGTTTTTT. Translating it yields CASSTGTSGWGELFF.

V usage is TRBV12-3 or TRBV12-4 and J usage is TRBJ2-7; 11 nucleotides agree with TRBD1. The length of the CDR3 is 15 residues. V was clipped by 4 bases and J by 2 bases; unmatched bases: 4. The CDR3 protein is CASSYAGQGAYEQYF. The DNA of the CDR3 is TGTGCCAGCAGTTACGCGGGACAGGGGGCCTACGAGCAGTACTTC.

This clonotype was picked up a small number of times. As DNA, the CDR3 is TGTGCCAGCAGTCCCAGACAGGATTGGGAGACCCAGTACTTC. Translation: CASSPRQDWETQYF. The chain uses TRBV6-2 or TRBV6-3 and TRBJ2-5, with D perhaps matching TRBD1 (6 bases). Per the germline V gene, CDR1 is MNHEY and CDR2 is SVGEGT. Trimming took 5 bases from V and 5 from J, leaving 15 bases between them. This CDR3 is built from 14 residues.

Ten or more counts support this clonotype. V gene TRBV27 combines with J gene TRBJ1-6, with 11 bases lining up with TRBD1. The CDR3 is made up of 16 amino acids. In germline, CDR1 is MNHEY, CDR2 SMNVEV (reference sequence). Trimming at V came to 1 base and at J to 9 bases, leaving 5 bases not matched to a gene. The CDR3 DNA is TGTGCCAGCAGTTTATTCTTGGGGACAGGGGGTTCACCCCTCCACTTT. It codes for CASSLFLGTGGSPLHF.

This clonotype was seen many times. This rearrangement joins TRBV20-1 to TRBJ2-1, with 11 bases matching TRBD2. V trimming: 2 bases; J trimming: 3 bases; junction bases outside the gene matches: 3. The CDR3 loop spans 15 amino acids. The germline gives CDR1 DFQATT, CDR2 SNEGSKA (reference sequence). For the CDR3, the DNA is TGCAGTGCTAGATCGGGACTAGCGGTCTACAATGAGCAGTTCTTC. This gives the protein CSARSGLAVYNEQFF.

This chain connects TRBV24-1 to TRBJ2-5; 9 nucleotides match TRBD1. The CDR3 covers 16 residues. In germline, CDR1 is KGHDR, CDR2 SFDVKD. J gave up 5 bases and V 4 bases, and 10 bases lay outside the gene matches. For the CDR3, the DNA is TGTGCCACCAGTGACACCGGACAGGGGTTGGAGGAGACCCAGTACTTC. This translates into CATSDTGQGLEETQYF.

This clonotype occurred a few times. The chain joins TRBV6-5 to TRBJ2-7; TRBD2 aligns across 11 bases. V trimming: 2 bases; J trimming: 4 bases; junction bases outside the gene matches: 4. CDR1 is MNHEY, CDR2 SVGAGI, per germline. The CDR3 sequence is 15 residues long. DNA of the CDR3: TGTGCCAGCAGTTACGCCGCTAGCGGGGGGTACGAGCAGTACTTC. This codes for CASSYAASGGYEQYF.

This clonotype appeared many times. This chain joins TRBV28 and TRBJ2-5; 9 bases map to TRBD2. This CDR3 has 15 residues. CDR1 is MDHEN, CDR2 SYDVKM, per germline. The V segment lost 5 bases and the J segment 5 bases; nucleotides outside the gene matches: 9. DNA of the CDR3: TGTGCCAGCAGTCCCGGGGCGGGGGGGAAGGAGACCCAGTACTTC. Translated: CASSPGAGGKETQYF.

This clonotype has more than one count but fewer than ten. The V and J genes are TRBV7-9 and TRBJ2-5; 8 bases agree with TRBD2. The CDR3 spans 14 residues. J was trimmed by 2 bases and V by 5 bases; bases with no gene match: 4. Germline V gene sequence: CDR1 SEHNR, CDR2 FQNEAQ (reference sequence). CDR3: CASSILADQETQYF. The DNA of the CDR3 is TGTGCCAGCAGCATACTAGCGGATCAAGAGACCCAGTACTTC.

The chain has TRBV7-2 and TRBJ2-3; 14 positions match TRBD2. The CDR3 length is 16 residues. CDR1 is SGHTA, CDR2 FQGNSA, per germline. Unmatched junction bases numbered 0, after V lost 1 base and J lost 3 bases. CDR3 in amino acids: CASSLGTSGRTDTQYF. CDR3 nucleotide sequence: TGTGCCAGCAGCTTAGGGACTAGCGGGAGGACAGATACGCAGTATTTT.